This entry concerns a single T cell receptor beta chain. The target antigen is unknown. The source of the sample is a study of cytomegalovirus exposure and HLA in healthy donors. General study findings and limits: Researchers reported that a few CMV-associated chains were confirmed in vitro as CMV antigen-specific.

It was the roughly 130-subject validation cohort, separate from the roughly 700-subject first cohort, to which the donors belonged. Only in-frame clones appear in the TCRdb table, and some are missing; sequencing was by immunoSEQ multiplex PCR. The table includes some 130,000 clones, approximately 84% detected once. The sequence derives from a young man in good health and CMV-seropositive. Material for sequencing was PBMCs.

CDR3 bases: TGTGCCAGCAGCGCGACTAGCCTCCTCGGCGGGGAGCTGTTTTTT. It is translated as CASSATSLLGGELFF. The chain recombines TRBV9 with TRBJ2-2; 7 bases are shared with TRBD2. This CDR3 is 15 amino acids long. CDR1 and CDR2 (germline): SGDLS, YYNGEE. After removal of 3 bases from V and 7 bases from J, the junction contained 9 bases not matched to a gene.